The next 25 T cell receptor beta chains were all read from a single sample in a study of shared clonotypes between healthy human individuals. Libraries were prepared by immunoSEQ multiplex PCR; TCRdb keeps only in-frame clonotypes and omits some of them. Of more than 2 million clones listed, 85% to 95% are singletons. The source material was naive CD4+ T cells sorted from blood. Stated subset: CD45RA+ positively selected. The source is a man between 18 and 35 years old in good health.

V usage is TRBV28 and J usage is TRBJ1-1; 8 bases line up with TRBD1. Germline V CDR1 and CDR2: MDHEN, SYDVKM. Losses at the gene ends were 3 bases for V and 0 bases for J; bases not matched to a gene: 6. The CDR3 is 16 residues long. CDR3 amino acids: CASSFPGGSLNTEAFF. DNA of the CDR3: TGTGCCAGCAGTTTTCCAGGGGGCTCCCTGAACACTGAAGCTTTCTTT.

The CDR3 here is CASSPAGQVGDEQFF. CDR3 sequence (DNA): TGTGCCAGCTCACCGGCGGGACAGGTGGGCGATGAGCAGTTCTTC. J is TRBJ2-1 and V is TRBV18, with TRBD1 matching 8 bases. V lost 3 bases, J lost 8 bases, and 9 bases stayed unmatched. The germline gives CDR1 KGHSH, CDR2 LQKENI. The CDR3 has 15 residues. Together with reference TRBV18 and TRBJ2-1, the CDR3 gives the full variable domain: NAGVMQNPRHLVRRRGQEARLRCSPMKGHSHVYWYRQLPEEGLKFMVYLQKENIIDESGMPKERFSAEFPKEGPSILRIQQVVRGDSAAYFCASSPAGQVGDEQFFGPGTRLTVL.

CDR3 sequence (DNA): TGTGCCAGCTCACCAAACCCCCTGCGATCCGGGACCGGATTGAACACTGAAGCTTTCTTT. The encoded protein is CASSPNPLRSGTGLNTEAFF. This chain connects TRBV18 to TRBJ1-1, with a weak D call TRBD1 (5 bases). Germline V CDR1 and CDR2: KGHSH, LQKENI. The CDR3 consists of 20 residues. V lost 2 bases and J 0 bases, leaving 25 bases between the germline ends.

The gene calls are TRBV15 and TRBJ1-2; a weak D match, TRBD1 (5 bases). The ends were cut back, 8 bases at V and 5 bases at J, with 9 bases in the middle. Germline V gene data show CDR1 as LNHNV and CDR2 as YYDKDF (reference sequence). CDR3 length: 11 residues. The DNA for the CDR3 is TGTGCCACCTCAGGGAATTATGGCTACACCTTC. Encoded protein: CATSGNYGYTF.

The CDR3 spells CAWRPWDFDARYTF. CDR3 nucleotides: TGTGCCTGGAGGCCGTGGGACTTCGACGCTCGCTACACCTTC. The chain links TRBV30 to TRBJ1-2; the D gene is possibly TRBD1 (5 bases). This CDR3 spans 14 amino acids. Trimming shortened V by 3 bases and J by 9 bases, and 20 bases separated the two germline ends. From germline, CDR1 is GTSNPN and CDR2 SVGIG (reference sequence).

The chain uses TRBV9 and TRBJ2-1, with TRBD2 identical over 9 bases. Germline V gene data show CDR1 as SGDLS and CDR2 as YYNGEE. There are 16 residues in the CDR3. V was clipped by 3 bases and J by 3 bases; unmatched bases: 7. This CDR3 is CASSGPGLAVYNEQFF. The CDR3 DNA is TGTGCCAGCAGCGGACCGGGACTAGCAGTCTACAATGAGCAGTTCTTC.

The chain joins TRBV10-3 to TRBJ1-2, with 11 nucleotides matching TRBD1. The germline V gene has CDR1 ENHRY and CDR2 SYGVKD. Trimming at V came to 4 bases and at J to 3 bases, leaving 1 base not matched to a gene. The CDR3 totals 14 residues. The CDR3 sequence is CAISVGQGDYGYTF. For the CDR3, the DNA is TGTGCCATCAGTGTGGGACAGGGGGACTATGGCTACACCTTC.

The rearrangement links TRBV19 to TRBJ2-2; a weak D match, TRBD2 (6 bases). Germline V CDR1 and CDR2: LNHDA, SQIVND (reference sequence). Trimming took 7 bases from V and 4 from J, leaving 16 bases between them. This CDR3 is built from 15 residues. CDR3 sequence (DNA): TGTGCCAGTATCCCGGGGGAATCGGGCACCGGGGAGCTGTTTTTT. Translation: CASIPGESGTGELFF.

This rearrangement joins TRBV4-2 to TRBJ2-3; 8 bases agree with TRBD2. The CDR3 has 16 amino acids. V lost 4 bases and J lost 0; bases outside the gene matches: 6. Germline V gene data show CDR1 as LGHNA and CDR2 as YNFKEQ. The CDR3 DNA reads TGTGCCAGCAGCCCGGACGGGAGGGCCAGCACAGATACGCAGTATTTT. It yields the protein CASSPDGRASTDTQYF.

The chain carries TRBV11-2 and TRBJ2-5, with 9 bases identical to TRBD1. Unmatched junction bases numbered 1, after V lost 3 bases and J lost 2 bases. Germline V gene sequence: CDR1 SGHAT, CDR2 FQNNGV. The CDR3 has 14 residues. The CDR3: CASSLGTGQETQYF. CDR3 in DNA: TGTGCCAGCAGCTTGGGGACAGGGCAAGAGACCCAGTACTTC.

The chain joins TRBV5-6 to TRBJ2-7; 9 bases line up with TRBD1. Germline V gene sequence: CDR1 SGHDT, CDR2 YYEEEE. This CDR3 has 15 amino acids. Trimming cost V 4 bases and J 0 bases; bases outside gene matches: 5. CDR3 sequence: CASSPGDRASYEQYF. As DNA, the CDR3 is TGTGCCAGCAGCCCTGGGGACAGGGCCTCCTACGAGCAGTACTTC.

This rearrangement joins TRBV19 to TRBJ2-5; the D is unclear. This CDR3 spans 13 amino acids. The V and J ends lost 5 bases and 4 bases respectively, with 11 bases between them. Per the germline V gene, CDR1 is LNHDA and CDR2 is SQIVND (reference sequence). CDR3 DNA: TGTGCCAGTAGTTGGGCAGGCGGAGAGACCCAGTACTTC. Residues: CASSWAGGETQYF. Full variable domain (remainder filled in from reference TRBV19 and TRBJ2-5): DGGITQSPKYLFRKEGQNVTLSCEQNLNHDAMYWYRQDPGQGLRLIYYSQIVNDFQKGDIAEGYSVSREKKESFPLTVTSAQKNPTAFYLCASSWAGGETQYFGPGTRLLVL.

Concerning this clone itself: Other DNA sequences in the sample encode the same CDR3. The gene calls are TRBV30 and TRBJ2-7, with a possible D match to TRBD1 (5 bases). The germline V and J ends were trimmed by 3 bases and 3 bases, with 9 bases remaining between them. The CDR3 spans 12 residues. Germline-derived CDR1 and CDR2 are GTSNPN and SVGIG (reference sequence). The CDR3 nucleotides read TGTGCCTGGAGCGGACAAAGCTACGAGCAGTACTTC. This gives the protein CAWSGQSYEQYF.

The chain is built from TRBV19 and TRBJ1-1; TRBD1 aligns across 10 bases. The V and J ends lost 5 bases and 6 bases, in that order; junction bases with no gene match: 6. The CDR3 consists of 14 residues. From germline, CDR1 is LNHDA and CDR2 SQIVND (reference sequence). The DNA for the CDR3 is TGTGCCAGTAGTTCGACAGGGGGCGCGGCTGAAGCTTTCTTT. This sequence encodes CASSSTGGAAEAFF.

The V call is TRBV19, the J call TRBJ1-2; no definite D call. Trimming shortened V by 7 bases and J by 4 bases, and 13 bases separated the two germline ends. The CDR3 is made up of 13 amino acids. CDR1 is LNHDA and CDR2 is SQIVND in the germline V gene (reference sequence). CDR3 amino acids: CASKPSLLYGYTF. In DNA form, the CDR3 reads TGTGCCAGTAAGCCGAGCCTCCTCTATGGCTACACCTTC.

This chain connects TRBV6-1 to TRBJ2-7, with D tentatively TRBD2 (6 bases). Trimming removed 4 bases from V and 3 bases from J, with 16 bases in between. CDR3 length equals 15 residues. The germline CDR1 and CDR2 sequences are MNHNS and SASEGT. CDR3 loop: CASSGNPDYFYEQYF. CDR3 DNA: TGTGCCAGCAGTGGGAACCCGGACTATTTCTACGAGCAGTACTTC.

V gene TRBV11-2 combines with J gene TRBJ2-7; a possible D gene is TRBD1 (6 bases). Trimming removed 0 bases from V and 0 bases from J, with 12 bases in between. There are 16 residues in the CDR3. Germline loops: CDR1 SGHAT, CDR2 FQNNGV. In nucleotides, the CDR3 is TGTGCCAGCAGCTTAGAGGGGCAGGGGTTCTCCTACGAGCAGTACTTC. It specifies CASSLEGQGFSYEQYF.

The chain carries TRBV10-3 and TRBJ1-1; D is uncertain. Germline loops: CDR1 ENHRY, CDR2 SYGVKD. V was pared by 5 bases and J by 3 bases, with 22 bases between. The CDR3 is 17 residues long. This CDR3 is CAISPLNPSAGDTEAFF. In DNA, the CDR3 is TGTGCCATCAGTCCCCTAAACCCTTCTGCTGGGGACACTGAAGCTTTCTTT.

The CDR3 protein is CASSGLYQETQYF. Here the CDR3 DNA reads TGCGCCAGCAGTGGACTGTATCAAGAGACCCAGTACTTC. The rearrangement joins TRBV10-1 to TRBJ2-5; D gene ambiguous. Germline V gene lookup returns CDR1 WNHNN and CDR2 SYGVQD (reference sequence). The CDR3 spans 13 residues. Between the trimmed V and J ends, which lost 4 bases and 2 bases, there was a span of 8 bases.

This chain links TRBV7-2 with TRBJ2-3, with D perhaps matching TRBD1 or TRBD2 (6 bases each). The length of the CDR3 is 15 residues. Germline V CDR1 and CDR2: SGHTA, FQGNSA. Trimming stripped 2 bases from V and 3 bases from J, with 12 bases between. The CDR3 loop reads CASSLIRGGTDTQYF. CDR3 nucleotides: TGTGCCAGCAGCTTAATTAGAGGGGGGACAGATACGCAGTATTTT.

The rearrangement uses TRBV30 and TRBJ2-1; D is unclear. The CDR3 is made up of 16 amino acids. Trimming cost V 4 bases and J 7 bases, with 23 bases left between them. Germline V gene lookup returns CDR1 GTSNPN and CDR2 SVGIG (reference sequence). The CDR3 spells CAWTLGVRALANEQFF. The CDR3 DNA reads as TGTGCCTGGACCCTGGGCGTAAGAGCCTTGGCGAATGAGCAGTTCTTC.

This clone appeared a single time. This CDR3 is missing its conserved last phenylalanine or tryptophan, likely due to a read error. It is unclear where the CDR3 begins or ends on the DNA, so no DNA is shown, and the CDR3 is as TCRdb lists it. V gene TRBV7-9 combines with J gene TRBJ2-7; the table's TRBD2 call for D was not verified on the DNA. Germline V gene sequence: CDR1 SEHNR, CDR2 FQNEAQ (reference sequence). Including both end residues, the CDR3 is 9 amino acids long. The CDR3 region is CASSRTRGR.

This chain links TRBV19 with TRBJ1-5; possibly TRBD1 for D (6 bases). In germline, CDR1 is LNHDA, CDR2 SQIVND (reference sequence). V was cut by 9 bases and J by 4 bases, with 16 bases left in between. The CDR3 contains 14 residues. CDR3 sequence (DNA): TGTGCCAGCTTAGGGGGGAACCTAAATCAGCCCCAGCATTTT. Amino acids: CASLGGNLNQPQHF.

This clone came up a few times. The chain recombines TRBV10-1 with TRBJ2-2, with a weak D call TRBD1 (6 bases). The CDR3 is 16 amino acids. Trimming cost V 10 bases and J 2 bases, with 20 bases left between them. Germline assignment: CDR1 WNHNN and CDR2 SYGVQD (reference sequence). The CDR3 region is CATSDSNHGNTGELFF. The CDR3 DNA is TGCGCCACCTCGGACAGTAACCACGGAAACACCGGGGAGCTGTTTTTT.

To note about this clone: Different DNA sequences within this sample yield the same CDR3. The chain carries TRBV11-2 and TRBJ2-7; 13 bases map to TRBD2. The V and J ends lost 1 base and 2 bases, in that order; junction bases with no gene match: 2. This CDR3 is 16 amino acids long. Germline V CDR1 and CDR2: SGHAT, FQNNGV. CDR3 loop: CASSLGGLAGAYEQYF. The CDR3 nucleotides read TGTGCCAGCAGCTTAGGCGGACTAGCGGGAGCCTACGAGCAGTACTTC.